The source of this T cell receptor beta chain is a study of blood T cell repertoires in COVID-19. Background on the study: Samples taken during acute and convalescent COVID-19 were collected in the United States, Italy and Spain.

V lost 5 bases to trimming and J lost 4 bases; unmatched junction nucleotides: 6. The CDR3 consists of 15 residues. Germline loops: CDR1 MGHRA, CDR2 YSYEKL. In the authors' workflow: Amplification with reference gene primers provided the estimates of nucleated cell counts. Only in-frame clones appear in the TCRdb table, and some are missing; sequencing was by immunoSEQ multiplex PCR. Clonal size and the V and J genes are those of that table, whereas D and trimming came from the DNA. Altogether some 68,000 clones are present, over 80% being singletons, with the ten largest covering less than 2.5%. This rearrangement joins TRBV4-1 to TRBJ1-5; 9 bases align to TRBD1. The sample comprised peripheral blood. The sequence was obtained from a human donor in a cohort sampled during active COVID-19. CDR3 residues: CASSAPGTGNQPQHF. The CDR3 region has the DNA TGCGCCAGCAGCGCTCCGGGGACAGGGAATCAGCCCCAGCATTTT.